The 2 T cell receptor beta chains in this list originate from one sample, sequenced in a study of PD-1 blockade in classical Hodgkin lymphoma. Each patient's relapse followed autologous stem cell transplantation, and brentuximab vedotin exposure varied. Produced via immunoSEQ multiplex PCR; TCRdb's table is partial and in-frame only. The sample records almost 100,000 clones, just under 95% being singletons. Sequences were derived from peripheral blood mononuclear cells (PBMCs), sampled at baseline. The source is a human donor with classical Hodgkin lymphoma.

The CDR3 nucleotides are TGTGCCAGTAGTATAGATCTAGGAGGGGGCGCGGTAACCGGGGAGCTGTTTTTT. Translation: CASSIDLGGGAVTGELFF. The chain joins TRBV19 to TRBJ2-2; perhaps TRBD1 as D (7 bases). Germline CDR1 LNHDA, CDR2 SQIVND (reference sequence). Deletions cut 0 bases from V and 5 bases from J, with 19 bases between. The CDR3 sequence is 18 residues long.

This clone was seen a single time. The V gene is TRBV20-1, the J gene TRBJ2-5; D is undetermined. The CDR3 spans 11 residues. V was pared by 3 bases and J by 6 bases, with 8 bases between. The germline V gene has CDR1 DFQATT and CDR2 SNEGSKA (reference sequence). CDR3 protein: CSARRPQTQYF. CDR3 nucleotides: TGCAGTGCTAGGCGCCCCCAGACCCAGTACTTC.